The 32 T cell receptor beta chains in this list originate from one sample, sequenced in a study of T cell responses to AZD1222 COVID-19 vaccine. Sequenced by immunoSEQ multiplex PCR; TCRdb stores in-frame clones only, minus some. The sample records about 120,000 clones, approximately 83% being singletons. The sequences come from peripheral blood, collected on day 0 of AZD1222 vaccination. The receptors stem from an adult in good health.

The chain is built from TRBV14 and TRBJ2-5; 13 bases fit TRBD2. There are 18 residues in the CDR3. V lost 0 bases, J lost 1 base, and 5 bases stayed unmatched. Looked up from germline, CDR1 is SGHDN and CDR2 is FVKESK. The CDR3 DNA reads TGTGCCAGCAGCCAAGATCTTCGACTAGCGGGGGGCCAAGAGACCCAGTACTTC. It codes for CASSQDLRLAGGQETQYF.

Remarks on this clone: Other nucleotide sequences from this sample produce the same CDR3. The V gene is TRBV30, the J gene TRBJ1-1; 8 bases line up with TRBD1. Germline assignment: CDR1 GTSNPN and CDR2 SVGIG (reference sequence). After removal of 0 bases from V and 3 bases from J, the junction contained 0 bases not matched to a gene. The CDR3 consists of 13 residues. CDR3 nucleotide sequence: TGTGCCTGGAGTGTACAGGGGGACACTGAAGCTTTCTTT. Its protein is CAWSVQGDTEAFF.

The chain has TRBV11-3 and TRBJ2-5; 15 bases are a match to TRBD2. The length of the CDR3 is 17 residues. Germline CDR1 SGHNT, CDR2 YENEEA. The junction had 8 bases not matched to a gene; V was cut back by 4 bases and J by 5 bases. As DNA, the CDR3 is TGTGCCAGCAGCTCGGGACTAGCGGGAGGATTGGGGGAGACCCAGTACTTC. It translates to CASSSGLAGGLGETQYF.

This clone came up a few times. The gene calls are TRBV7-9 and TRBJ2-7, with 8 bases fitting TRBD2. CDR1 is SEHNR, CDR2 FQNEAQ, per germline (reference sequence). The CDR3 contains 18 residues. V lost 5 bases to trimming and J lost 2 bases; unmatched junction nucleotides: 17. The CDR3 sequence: CASSDSAESAGGPYEQYF. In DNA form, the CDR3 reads TGTGCCAGCAGCGATTCGGCCGAGAGCGCGGGAGGCCCCTACGAGCAGTACTTC. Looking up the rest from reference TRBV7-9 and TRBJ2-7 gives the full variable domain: DTGVSQNPRHKITKRGQNVTFRCDPISEHNRLYWYRQTLGQGPEFLTYFQNEAQLEKSRLLSDRFSAERPKGSFSTLEIQRTEQGDSAMYLCASSDSAESAGGPYEQYFGPGTRLTVT.

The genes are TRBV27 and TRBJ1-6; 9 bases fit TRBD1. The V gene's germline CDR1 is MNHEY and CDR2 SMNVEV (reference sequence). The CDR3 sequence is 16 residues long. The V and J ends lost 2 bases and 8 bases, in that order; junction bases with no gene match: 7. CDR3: CASSLTPRQGDSPLHF. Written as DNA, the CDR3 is TGTGCCAGCAGTTTAACCCCCAGACAGGGGGATTCACCCCTCCACTTT.

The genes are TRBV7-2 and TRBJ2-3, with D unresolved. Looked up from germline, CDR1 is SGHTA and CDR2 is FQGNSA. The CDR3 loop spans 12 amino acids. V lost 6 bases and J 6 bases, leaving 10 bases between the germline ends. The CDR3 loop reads CASRTSLDTQYF. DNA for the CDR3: TGTGCCAGCAGAACCTCTTTGGATACGCAGTATTTT.

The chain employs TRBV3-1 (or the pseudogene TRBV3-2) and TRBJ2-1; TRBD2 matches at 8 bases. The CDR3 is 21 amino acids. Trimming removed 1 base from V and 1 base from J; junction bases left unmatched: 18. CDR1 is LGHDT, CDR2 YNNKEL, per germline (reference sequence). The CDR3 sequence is CASSQAPGASGYTLSYNEQFF. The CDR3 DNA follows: TGTGCCAGCAGCCAAGCGCCCGGGGCTAGCGGGTATACCCTATCCTACAATGAGCAGTTCTTC.

The CDR3 loop reads CASTPYGSDEQYF. CDR3 DNA sequence: TGTGCCAGCACCCCGTACGGGAGCGACGAGCAGTACTTC. The chain links TRBV11-3 to TRBJ2-7; D might be TRBD2 (6 bases). V lost 7 bases to trimming and J lost 5 bases, with 15 bases between them. Per germline, CDR1 SGHNT and CDR2 YENEEA. The CDR3 totals 13 residues.

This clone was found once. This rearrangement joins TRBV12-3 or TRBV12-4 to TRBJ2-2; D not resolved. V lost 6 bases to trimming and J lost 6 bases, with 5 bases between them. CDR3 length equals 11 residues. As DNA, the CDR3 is TGTGCCAGCAGGGATCCCGGGGAGCTGTTTTTT. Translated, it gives CASRDPGELFF.

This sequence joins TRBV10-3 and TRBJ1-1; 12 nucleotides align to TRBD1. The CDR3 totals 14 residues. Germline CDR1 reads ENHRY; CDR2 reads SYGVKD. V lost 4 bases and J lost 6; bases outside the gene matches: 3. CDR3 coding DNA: TGTGCCATCAGTGGGGGACAGGGGGCATCTGAAGCTTTCTTT. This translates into CAISGGQGASEAFF.

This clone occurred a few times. CDR3 sequence: CASSQDSGRHEQFF. Here the CDR3 DNA reads TGCGCCAGCAGCCAAGATTCAGGGAGGCATGAGCAGTTCTTC. This chain connects TRBV4-3 to TRBJ2-1, with D possibly TRBD2 on 6 matching bases. This CDR3 region has 14 residues. Germline CDR1 and CDR2: LGHNA and YSLEER. The germline V and J ends were trimmed by 0 bases and 8 bases, with 11 bases remaining between them.

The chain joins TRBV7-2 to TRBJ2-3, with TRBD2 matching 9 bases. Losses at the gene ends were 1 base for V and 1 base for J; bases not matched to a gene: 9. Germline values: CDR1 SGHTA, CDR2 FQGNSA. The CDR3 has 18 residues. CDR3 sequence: CASSLVVSGSGGTDTQYF. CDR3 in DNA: TGTGCCAGCAGCTTAGTGGTTAGCGGGAGTGGGGGCACAGATACGCAGTATTTT.

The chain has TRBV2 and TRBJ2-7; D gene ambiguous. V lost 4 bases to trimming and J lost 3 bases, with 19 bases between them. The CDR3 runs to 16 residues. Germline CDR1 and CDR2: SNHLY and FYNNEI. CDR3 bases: TGTGCCAGCAGTGGGACGGCGAAAGGGATGGACTACGAGCAGTACTTC. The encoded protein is CASSGTAKGMDYEQYF.

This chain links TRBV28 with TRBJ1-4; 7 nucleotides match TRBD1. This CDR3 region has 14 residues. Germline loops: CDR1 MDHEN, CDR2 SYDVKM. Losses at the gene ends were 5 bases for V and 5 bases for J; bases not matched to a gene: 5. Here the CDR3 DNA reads TGTGCCAGCAGTCGGGACAGAAGAAATGAAAAACTGTTTTTT. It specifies CASSRDRRNEKLFF.

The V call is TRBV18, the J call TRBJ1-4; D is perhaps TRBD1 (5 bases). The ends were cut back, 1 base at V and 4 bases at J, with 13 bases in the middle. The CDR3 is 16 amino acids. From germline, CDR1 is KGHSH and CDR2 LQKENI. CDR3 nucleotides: TGTGCCAGCTCACCACGTTTAGGGACTGATAATGAAAAACTGTTTTTT. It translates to CASSPRLGTDNEKLFF. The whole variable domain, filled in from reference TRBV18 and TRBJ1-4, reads NAGVMQNPRHLVRRRGQEARLRCSPMKGHSHVYWYRQLPEEGLKFMVYLQKENIIDESGMPKERFSAEFPKEGPSILRIQQVVRGDSAAYFCASSPRLGTDNEKLFFGSGTQLSVL.

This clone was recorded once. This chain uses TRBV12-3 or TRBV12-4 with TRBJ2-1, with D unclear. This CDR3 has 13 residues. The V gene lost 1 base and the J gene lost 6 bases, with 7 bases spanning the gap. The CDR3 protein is CASSLGGANEQFF. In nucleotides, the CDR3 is TGTGCCAGCAGTTTAGGCGGTGCCAATGAGCAGTTCTTC.

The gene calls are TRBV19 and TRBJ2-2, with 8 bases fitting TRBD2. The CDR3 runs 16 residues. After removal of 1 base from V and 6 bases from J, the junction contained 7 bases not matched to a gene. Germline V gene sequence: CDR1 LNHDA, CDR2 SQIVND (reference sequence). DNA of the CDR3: TGTGCCAGTAGTATAGGACTAGCGAGTTATCCCGGGGAGCTGTTTTTT. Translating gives CASSIGLASYPGELFF.

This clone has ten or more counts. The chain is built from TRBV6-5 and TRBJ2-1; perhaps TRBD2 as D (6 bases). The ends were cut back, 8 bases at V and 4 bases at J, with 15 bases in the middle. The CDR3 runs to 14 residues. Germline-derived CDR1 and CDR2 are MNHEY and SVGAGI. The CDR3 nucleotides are TGTGCCAGCGGGGGGAGTGGGCCATACAATGAGCAGTTCTTC. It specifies CASGGSGPYNEQFF.

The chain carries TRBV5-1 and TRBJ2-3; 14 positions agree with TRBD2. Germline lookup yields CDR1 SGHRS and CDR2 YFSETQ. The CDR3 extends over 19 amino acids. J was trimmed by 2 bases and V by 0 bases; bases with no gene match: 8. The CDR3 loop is CASSLGLAGGITYTDTQYF. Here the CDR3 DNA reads TGCGCCAGCAGCTTGGGACTAGCGGGGGGGATTACATACACAGATACGCAGTATTTT.

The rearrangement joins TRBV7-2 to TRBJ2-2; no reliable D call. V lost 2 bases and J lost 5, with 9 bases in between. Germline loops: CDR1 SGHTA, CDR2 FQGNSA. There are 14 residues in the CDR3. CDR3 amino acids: CASSLLVGTGELFF. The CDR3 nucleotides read TGTGCCAGCAGCTTACTGGTGGGAACCGGGGAGCTGTTTTTT.

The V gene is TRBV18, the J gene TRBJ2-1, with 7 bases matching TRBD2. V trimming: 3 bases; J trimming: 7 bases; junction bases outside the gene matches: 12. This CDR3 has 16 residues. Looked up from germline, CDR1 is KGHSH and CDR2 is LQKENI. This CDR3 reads CASSPPRVAGLNEQFF. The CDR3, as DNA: TGTGCCAGCTCACCCCCCCGAGTAGCGGGTTTAAATGAGCAGTTCTTC.

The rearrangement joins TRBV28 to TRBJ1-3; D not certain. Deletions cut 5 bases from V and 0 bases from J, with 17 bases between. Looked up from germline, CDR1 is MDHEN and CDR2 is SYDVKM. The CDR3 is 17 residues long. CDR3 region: CASSPFWASSSGNTIYF. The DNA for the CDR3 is TGTGCCAGCAGTCCCTTTTGGGCCAGCAGCTCTGGAAACACCATATATTTT.

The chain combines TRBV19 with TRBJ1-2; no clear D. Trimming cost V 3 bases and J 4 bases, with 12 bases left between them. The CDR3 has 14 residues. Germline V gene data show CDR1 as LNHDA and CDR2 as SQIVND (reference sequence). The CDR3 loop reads CASSIQPDSYGYTF. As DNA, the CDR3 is TGTGCCAGTAGTATCCAACCCGATTCCTATGGCTACACCTTC.

CDR3 nucleotides: TGTGCCAGCAGAAATCAGGGGGTATTAGAAAAACTGTTTTTT. Amino acid sequence: CASRNQGVLEKLFF. The chain couples TRBV6-5 to TRBJ1-4, with TRBD1 matching 7 bases. V dropped 6 bases and J dropped 8; count of bases not matched to a gene: 9. The CDR3 is made up of 14 amino acids. Looked up from germline, CDR1 is MNHEY and CDR2 is SVGAGI.

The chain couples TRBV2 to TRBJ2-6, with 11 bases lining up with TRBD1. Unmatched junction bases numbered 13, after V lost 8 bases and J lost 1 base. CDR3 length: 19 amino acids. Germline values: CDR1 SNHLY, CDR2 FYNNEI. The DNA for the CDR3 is TGTGCCAGCCCCAAGGGTCCGGACAGGGGGCCGTCTGGGGCCAACGTCCTGACTTTC. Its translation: CASPKGPDRGPSGANVLTF.

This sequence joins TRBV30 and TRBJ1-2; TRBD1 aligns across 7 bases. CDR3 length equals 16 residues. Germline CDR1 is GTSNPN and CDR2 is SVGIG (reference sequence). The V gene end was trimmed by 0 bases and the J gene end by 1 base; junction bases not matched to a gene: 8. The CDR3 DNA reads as TGTGCCTGGAGTGTACTGGGGGGACAGATTAACTATGGCTACACCTTC. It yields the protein CAWSVLGGQINYGYTF.

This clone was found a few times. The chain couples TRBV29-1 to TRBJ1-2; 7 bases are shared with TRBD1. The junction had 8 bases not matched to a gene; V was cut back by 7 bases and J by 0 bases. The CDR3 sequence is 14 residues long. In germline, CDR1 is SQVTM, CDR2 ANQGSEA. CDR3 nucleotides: TGCAGCGGCCAGGGGACAGACACTAACTATGGCTACACCTTC. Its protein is CSGQGTDTNYGYTF.

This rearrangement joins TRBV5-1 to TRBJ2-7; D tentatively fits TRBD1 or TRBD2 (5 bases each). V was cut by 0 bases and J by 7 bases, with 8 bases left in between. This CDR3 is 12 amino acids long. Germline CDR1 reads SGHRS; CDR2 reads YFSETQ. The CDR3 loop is CASSLGGEEQYF. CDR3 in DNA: TGCGCCAGCAGCTTGGGAGGGGAAGAGCAGTACTTC.

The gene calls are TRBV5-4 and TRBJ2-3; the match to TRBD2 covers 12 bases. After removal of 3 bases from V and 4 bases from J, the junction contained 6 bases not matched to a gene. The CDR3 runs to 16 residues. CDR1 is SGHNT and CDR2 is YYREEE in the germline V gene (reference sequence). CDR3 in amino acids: CASSSSTSGRSDTQYF. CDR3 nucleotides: TGTGCCAGCAGCTCATCGACTAGCGGGAGATCAGATACGCAGTATTTT.

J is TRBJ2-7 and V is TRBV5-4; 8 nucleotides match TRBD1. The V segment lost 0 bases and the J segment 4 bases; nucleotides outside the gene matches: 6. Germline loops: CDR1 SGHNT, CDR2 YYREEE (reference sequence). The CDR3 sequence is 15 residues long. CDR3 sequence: CASSLGDRPLYEQYF. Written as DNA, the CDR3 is TGTGCCAGCAGCTTGGGGGACAGGCCTCTTTACGAGCAGTACTTC.

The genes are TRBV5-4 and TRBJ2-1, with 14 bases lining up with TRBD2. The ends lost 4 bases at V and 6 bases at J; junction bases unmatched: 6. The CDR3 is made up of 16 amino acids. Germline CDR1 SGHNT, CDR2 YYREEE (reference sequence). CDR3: CASSPGTSGRGNEQFF. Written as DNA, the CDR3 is TGTGCCAGCAGCCCCGGGACTAGCGGGAGAGGCAATGAGCAGTTCTTC.

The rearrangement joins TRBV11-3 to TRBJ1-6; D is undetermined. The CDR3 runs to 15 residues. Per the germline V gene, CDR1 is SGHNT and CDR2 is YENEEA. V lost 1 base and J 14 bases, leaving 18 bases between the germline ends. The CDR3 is CASSLGSDSVQALHF. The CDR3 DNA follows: TGTGCCAGCAGCTTAGGGTCCGATTCCGTTCAGGCCCTCCACTTT.